The 21 T cell receptor beta chains below come from one sample, sequenced in a study of Graves' ophthalmopathy and Graves' hyperthyroidism. The TCR beta CDR3 regions underwent amplification from RNA transcripts. An initial RT-PCR round employing HTBI primers preceded a second-round multiplex PCR. TCRdb fed the multiplex PCR reads into MiXCR, producing one record per CDR3 protein. Of around 1,000,000 distinct CDR3 sequences listed, roughly two fifths were seen once; the top ten hold around 10%. The sample was peripheral blood or thyroid tissue (not recorded which). These receptors all come from an adult man with Graves' hyperthyroidism.

This clonotype has more than one count but fewer than ten. The gene calls are TRBV20-1 and TRBJ1-5, with a possible D match to TRBD1 (6 bases). With 0 bases removed from V and 3 bases from J, the gap between germline ends came to 9 bases. Germline V lookup: CDR1 DFQATT, CDR2 SNEGSKA (reference sequence). CDR3 size: 14 residues. CDR3 sequence (DNA): TGCAGTGCTAGAGAATGGGGGGCCAATCAGCCCCAGCATTTT. Amino acid sequence: CSAREWGANQPQHF.

This clonotype was picked up a small number of times. The chain employs TRBV5-4 and TRBJ1-2; D is ambiguous. The length of the CDR3 is 14 residues. Trimming cost V 0 bases and J 4 bases, with 10 bases left between them. Germline V gene lookup returns CDR1 SGHNT and CDR2 YYREEE (reference sequence). For the CDR3, the DNA is TGTGCCAGCAGCTTGGCTTTAGGTCGCTATGGCTACACCTTC. It yields the protein CASSLALGRYGYTF. Supplemented by reference TRBV5-4 and TRBJ1-2, the full variable domain reads ETGVTQSPTHLIKTRGQQVTLRCSSQSGHNTVSWYQQALGQGPQFIFQYYREEENGRGNFPPRFSGLQFPNYSSELNVNALELDDSALYLCASSLALGRYGYTFGSGTRLTVV.

The table lists this clonotype with many counts. This chain uses TRBV9 with TRBJ2-6; 7 bases fit TRBD2. CDR3 length equals 19 residues. In germline, CDR1 is SGDLS, CDR2 YYNGEE. Trimming cost V 0 bases and J 2 bases; bases outside gene matches: 11. CDR3: CASSVDVGGRGAGANVLTF. As DNA, the CDR3 is TGTGCCAGCAGCGTAGACGTAGGCGGGAGAGGGGCTGGGGCCAACGTCCTGACTTTC.

This clonotype appeared many times. The chain carries TRBV12-3 or TRBV12-4 and TRBJ1-1; no firm D call. Trimming left V 5 bases short and J 4 bases short, with 8 bases between. The CDR3 spans 12 residues. The CDR3 sequence: CASSNAFTEAFF. For the CDR3, the DNA is TGTGCCAGCAGTAACGCTTTCACTGAAGCTTTCTTT.

V is TRBV7-8 and J is TRBJ2-2; 14 bases line up with TRBD2. The CDR3 loop spans 19 amino acids. Germline CDR1 is SGHVS and CDR2 is FQNEAQ. The junction had 13 bases not matched to a gene; V was cut back by 5 bases and J by 5 bases. The CDR3 spells CASSQDSPGLAGVTGELFF. The CDR3 DNA is TGTGCCAGCAGCCAAGATAGTCCGGGACTAGCGGGAGTTACCGGGGAGCTGTTTTTT.

This clonotype has just a few counts. This chain joins TRBV30 and TRBJ2-7; TRBD1 agrees at 7 bases. V gave up 8 bases and J gave up 4 bases; unmatched junction bases: 14. Looked up from germline, CDR1 is GTSNPN and CDR2 is SVGIG (reference sequence). The CDR3 sequence is 14 residues long. CDR3 sequence: CAAIRQGTQYEQYF. The CDR3 region has the DNA TGTGCCGCAATACGACAGGGAACACAGTACGAGCAGTACTTC.

The chain combines TRBV4-3 with TRBJ1-1; TRBD1 matches 8 bases. V lost 1 base and J lost 5; bases outside the gene matches: 12. Per the germline V gene, CDR1 is LGHNA and CDR2 is YSLEER. This CDR3 region has 17 residues. CDR3 in amino acids: CASSQVSRGRQATEAFF. The CDR3, as DNA: TGCGCCAGCAGCCAAGTTAGCAGGGGGCGGCAGGCTACTGAAGCTTTCTTT.

The chain is built from TRBV6-2 or TRBV6-3 and TRBJ1-5; 7 bases align to TRBD1. Losses at the gene ends were 8 bases for V and 13 bases for J; bases not matched to a gene: 11. There are 12 residues in the CDR3. Per the germline V gene, CDR1 is MNHEY and CDR2 is SVGEGT. This CDR3 reads CASRQGSGRQHF. The CDR3 bases are TGTGCCAGCCGACAGGGATCAGGCCGGCAGCATTTT.

In its sample, this clonotype was seen many times. The V gene is TRBV7-9, the J gene TRBJ2-7; D uncertain. Germline lookup yields CDR1 SEHNR and CDR2 FQNEAQ (reference sequence). The CDR3 covers 12 residues. V lost 7 bases to trimming and J lost 7 bases, with 14 bases between them. The CDR3 DNA follows: TGTGCCAGCACTACCTCTGTGGGAGAGCAGTACTTC. Its translation is CASTTSVGEQYF.

On this clonotype: Germline and junction disagree at one end, which may indicate a read error. The V call is TRBV5-1, the J call TRBJ2-7; D unclear. The CDR3 has 13 residues. The germline V gene has CDR1 SGHRS and CDR2 YFSETQ. CDR3 protein: CASSPGMAYGQYF. DNA for the CDR3: TGTGCCAGCAGCCCTGGGATGGCTTACGGGCAGTACTTC.

This clonotype showed up many times. The chain recombines TRBV7-2 with TRBJ1-1; D remains unclear. Per the germline V gene, CDR1 is SGHTA and CDR2 is FQGNSA. V lost 5 bases and J 6 bases, leaving 10 bases between the germline ends. This CDR3 spans 12 amino acids. In DNA, the CDR3 is TGTGCCAGCAGCCGAGACTCAGCTGAAGCTTTCTTT. It is translated as CASSRDSAEAFF.

In this sample, this clonotype turned up a few times. The gene calls are TRBV20-1 and TRBJ1-2; TRBD1 aligns across 9 bases. V was clipped by 4 bases and J by 5 bases; unmatched bases: 11. The germline gives CDR1 DFQATT, CDR2 SNEGSKA (reference sequence). CDR3 length equals 15 residues. The CDR3 sequence is CSATHRGQRGYGYTF. In DNA, the CDR3 is TGCAGTGCTACCCACAGGGGGCAAAGGGGTTATGGCTACACCTTC.

A remark on this clonotype: A much more abundant neighbour one base away suggests this may be a read error. The genes are TRBV20-1 and TRBJ1-6, with unresolved D. The germline V gene encodes CDR1 DFQATT and CDR2 SNEGSKA (reference sequence). There are 13 residues in the CDR3. The germline V and J ends were trimmed by 3 bases and 7 bases, with 10 bases remaining between them. CDR3 in amino acids: CSASRATNSPLHF. The CDR3 DNA reads as TGCAGTGCTAGCCGGGCCACAAATTCACCCCTCCACTTT.

This clonotype was picked up many times. CDR3 coding DNA: TGTGCCAGCAGCCAAACCGGGCTACCGGGGGAGACCCAGTACTTC. The encoded protein is CASSQTGLPGETQYF. The chain couples TRBV7-7 to TRBJ2-5; tentatively, D is TRBD2 (5 bases). There are 15 residues in the CDR3. V lost 5 bases and J lost 5, with 18 bases in between. CDR1 and CDR2 (germline): SSHAT, FNYEAQ (reference sequence).

This chain connects TRBV28 to TRBJ1-5; TRBD1 matches at 7 bases. Per germline, CDR1 MDHEN and CDR2 SYDVKM. V dropped 8 bases and J dropped 3; count of bases not matched to a gene: 10. The CDR3 consists of 15 residues. The CDR3 reads CASRGEGQINQPQHF. The CDR3 DNA is TGTGCCAGCCGGGGTGAGGGACAGATCAATCAGCCCCAGCATTTT.

As concerns this clonotype: A much larger clone lies one base from this, so it may be a read error. The genes are TRBV29-1 and TRBJ2-7, with 7 bases matching TRBD1. The trim removed 3 bases at V and 4 bases at J, leaving 15 bases unmatched. Germline CDR1 is SQVTM and CDR2 is ANQGSEA. The CDR3 covers 16 residues. The CDR3 reads CSVEGIEVGGRYEQYF. Here the CDR3 DNA reads TGCAGCGTTGAGGGGATTGAGGTAGGGGGCAGATACGAGCAGTACTTC.

CDR3 in DNA: TGTGCCAGCAGCTTAGATCTCTTGGCGACAGGCGCCTACGAGCAGTACTTC. This encodes CASSLDLLATGAYEQYF. The chain recombines TRBV7-9 with TRBJ2-7; TRBD1 might be the D (6 bases). The length of the CDR3 is 17 residues. Per the germline V gene, CDR1 is SEHNR and CDR2 is FQNEAQ (reference sequence). The V gene lost 1 base and the J gene lost 2 bases, with 18 bases spanning the gap.

This clonotype was counted many times. The chain has TRBV29-1 and TRBJ2-7; D not resolved. Germline V gene sequence: CDR1 SQVTM, CDR2 ANQGSEA. The CDR3 has 14 amino acids. The V gene lost 1 base and the J gene lost 6 bases, with 16 bases spanning the gap. The CDR3 reads CSVEVGLARGEQYF. DNA of the CDR3: TGCAGCGTTGAAGTCGGCCTCGCAAGAGGCGAGCAGTACTTC.

The CDR3 is CASSLMDRLYGYTF. The CDR3 nucleotides are TGTGCCAGCAGTTTAATGGACAGGCTCTATGGCTACACCTTC. The V call is TRBV12-3 or TRBV12-4, the J call TRBJ1-2, with 7 bases aligning to TRBD1. V gave up 2 bases and J gave up 4 bases; unmatched junction bases: 4. The CDR3 covers 14 residues.

Ten or more counts support this clonotype. The chain employs TRBV10-3 and TRBJ2-7; D call uncertain. Trimming took off 3 bases at V and 5 bases at J, with 23 bases between the two ends. The CDR3 length is 17 residues. Germline CDR1 reads ENHRY; CDR2 reads SYGVKD. DNA for the CDR3: TGTGCCATCAGTGATCCCCGGGTGAGTCGTCGGTTCAACGAGCAGTACTTC. Encoded protein: CAISDPRVSRRFNEQYF.

Points on this clonotype: The junction does not match germline at one end; this may be a read error. The chain uses TRBV10-2 and TRBJ2-7; D unresolved. The CDR3 runs to 17 residues. Germline V CDR1 and CDR2: WSHSY, SAAADI. In nucleotides, the CDR3 is TGTGCCAGCAGTTACCTGGTACGTGGACCGAGCCCCTACGAGCAGTACTTC. Protein product: CASSYLVRGPSPYEQYF.